The rows below give T cell receptor beta chains drawn from one sample of a study of response to subunit inactivated influenza vaccine. Each CDR3 protein is one row after TCRdb ran MiXCR on the RT-PCR reads. The sample carries approximately 480,000 distinct CDR3 sequences, 11% recorded once. The sequenced sample was PBMCs from blood, obtained roughly 47 days after vaccination. The receptor source for this set is a man aged 45-65 years who received an inactivated influenza vaccine. Both conserved end residues are part of each CDR3. The D gene is left open where the match is weak. Expanded clones are given a class, and other clones once, few, many or no size at all.

V gene	J gene	clone size	D gene	CDR3 DNA	CDR3 protein
TRBV20-1	TRBJ1-1	many	.	TGCAGTGCTAGATTTGCCGGAATGAACACTGAAGCTTTCTTT	CSARFAGMNTEAFF
TRBV7-9	TRBJ2-5	many	TRBD2	TGTGCCAGCAGCCCCCATGGCGGGGGGAGGGAGACCCAGTACTTC	CASSPHGGGRETQYF
TRBV12-3/TRBV12-4	TRBJ2-7	.	TRBD2	TGTGCCAGCAGTTCCGGCGGGAGCCAACTCGGCGAGCAGTACTTC	CASSSGGSQLGEQYF
TRBV15	TRBJ2-7	few	.	TGTGCCACCAGCAGAGCTAAGGGACCATCCTACGAGCAGTACTTC	CATSRAKGPSYEQYF
TRBV29-1	TRBJ1-1	many	.	TGCAGCGTTGATCAGGGGACAGCTTTCTTT	CSVDQGTAFF
TRBV28	TRBJ1-1	few	TRBD1	TGTGCCAGCAGTTTTGGGGGACAGGGATATGAAGCTGAAGCTTTCTTT	CASSFGGQGYEAEAFF
TRBV19	TRBJ2-7	.	TRBD2	TGTGCCAGTAGTATTAAGTGGGCTAGCGGGATTAACGAGCAGTACTTC	CASSIKWASGINEQYF
TRBV24-1	TRBJ2-5	.	TRBD1	TGTGCCACCAGTGATTTGGTCAGGGGGACACAAGAGACCCAGTACTTC	CATSDLVRGTQETQYF
TRBV28	TRBJ1-1	few	.	TGTGCCACCCGCCGTGAACTGAACACTGAAGCTTTCTTT	CATRRELNTEAFF
TRBV5-1	TRBJ1-6	.	TRBD1	TGCGCCAGCAGCTTGGATTCGACAGGGGGCTCAACCCTCCACTTT	CASSLDSTGGSTLHF
TRBV6-5	TRBJ2-2	.	.	TGTGCCAGCAGTTCAGGGTTGGGGAACACCGGGGAGCTGTTTTTT	CASSSGLGNTGELFF
TRBV7-2	TRBJ2-7	few	.	TGTGCCAGCAGCTTAGCGTCCGGGGCCGAGCAGTACTTC	CASSLASGAEQYF
TRBV7-2	TRBJ1-3	few	.	TGTGCCAGCAGCTTAGTGGCTGGGGGGACGGGCACCATATATTTT	CASSLVAGGTGTIYF
TRBV2	TRBJ1-5	many	.	TGTGCCAGCAGTGAAGCTCGGGAGAGGCCCCAGCATTTT	CASSEARERPQHF
TRBV4-3	TRBJ2-1	.	.	TGCGCCAGCAGCCAAGCGCTGTTCTGTGAGCAGTTCTTC	CASSQALFCEQFF
TRBV4-2	TRBJ2-3	few	TRBD2	TGTGCCGGGGCAGCGGGACCCACAGATACGCAGTATTTT	CAGAAGPTDTQYF
TRBV12-3/TRBV12-4	TRBJ2-1	many	TRBD1	TGTGCCAGCAGTTCCCCGGGACAGGGACGTTATGAGCAGTTCTTC	CASSSPGQGRYEQFF
TRBV7-9	TRBJ1-1	few	TRBD1	TGTGCCAGCAGCCAGCGCCGGGACAGGGGGCCGGGTACTGAAGCTTTCTTT	CASSQRRDRGPGTEAFF
TRBV15	TRBJ2-1	few	TRBD2	TGTGCCACCAGCGTAACTAGCGGGTCATACAATGAGCAGTTCTTC	CATSVTSGSYNEQFF
TRBV2	TRBJ2-1	many	.	TGTGCCAGCAGTGCTCAGGGGGGTCTCTCCTACAATGAGCAGTTCTTC	CASSAQGGLSYNEQFF
TRBV10-2	TRBJ1-4	.	.	TGCGCCAGCAGTGATAATACAGGGGAAAAACTGTTTTTT	CASSDNTGEKLFF
TRBV20-1	TRBJ2-5	few	.	TGCAGTGCTAGGGACTGGCAAGAGACCCAGTACTTC	CSARDWQETQYF
TRBV12-3/TRBV12-4	TRBJ1-1	many	.	TGTGCCAGCAGACTGACGTGGACAACAATGAACACTGAAGCTTTCTTT	CASRLTWTTMNTEAFF
TRBV12-3/TRBV12-4	TRBJ2-7	few	.	TGTGCCAGCAGACCGGACGGACCCCCATTCTACGAGCAGTACTTC	CASRPDGPPFYEQYF
TRBV5-1	TRBJ2-1	.	.	TGCGCCAGCACAAGTTCCGGCCCGTGGGATGAGCAGTTCTTC	CASTSSGPWDEQFF
TRBV19	TRBJ2-3	once	TRBD2	TGTGCCAGTAGCACCTCCCCAGCGGGGACGGATACGCAGTATTTT	CASSTSPAGTDTQYF
TRBV12-3/TRBV12-4	TRBJ1-2	many	.	TGTGCCAGCAGGCCGACGGGTCAGGCCCACTATGGCTACACCTTC	CASRPTGQAHYGYTF
TRBV29-1	TRBJ1-2	few	TRBD1	TGCAGCGTAGCCGGGGACAGCTATGGCTACACCTTC	CSVAGDSYGYTF
TRBV12-3/TRBV12-4	TRBJ1-2	few	.	TGTGCCAGCAGACAAGGGGGATCAGGCGGCTACACCTTC	CASRQGGSGGYTF
TRBV2	TRBJ1-5	.	TRBD1	TGTGCCAGCAGAGGAACGGACAGGGGGATTCGGCCCCAGCATTTT	CASRGTDRGIRPQHF
TRBV7-2	TRBJ2-7	few	.	TGTGCCAGCAGCTTAGAGGGGGGGGGAGACCTTTACGAGCAGTACTTC	CASSLEGGGDLYEQYF
TRBV5-1	TRBJ2-5	many	TRBD1	TGCGCCAGCAGCTGGGACAGGGGAACGGCCCAGTACTTC	CASSWDRGTAQYF
TRBV28	TRBJ2-1	.	.	TGTGCCAGCAGCTCTACGGTTACCTACAATGAGCAGTTCTTC	CASSSTVTYNEQFF
TRBV7-9	TRBJ2-4	few	.	TGTGCCAGCAGCCCCCTGTCCCGAGACATTCAGTACTTC	CASSPLSRDIQYF
TRBV5-5	TRBJ2-6	.	TRBD1	TGTGCCAGCAGCTTGGGGAGTCAGGGGGCCTCTGGGGCCAACGTCCTGACTTTC	CASSLGSQGASGANVLTF
TRBV7-2	TRBJ1-3	many	.	TGTGCCAGCAGCTTAGCAGGGGACGGAAACACCATATATTTT	CASSLAGDGNTIYF
TRBV20-1	TRBJ2-2	.	TRBD2	TGCAGTGCTAGAGATGAGTCGACTAGCGACCGCACCGGGGAGCTGTTTTTT	CSARDESTSDRTGELFF
TRBV7-2	TRBJ2-5	many	.	TGTGCCAGCAGCTTGCAAGGAAACCAAGAGACCCAGTACTTC	CASSLQGNQETQYF
TRBV12-3/TRBV12-4	TRBJ2-1	many	.	TGTGCCAGCAGCAAGGACAGTCGAAGAAGCATAGAGCAGTTCTTC	CASSKDSRRSIEQFF
TRBV12-3/TRBV12-4	TRBJ2-7	.	.	TGTGCCAGCAGGCCCCCGACAGAGAACGAGCAGTACTTC	CASRPPTENEQYF
TRBV3-1	TRBJ2-5	.	.	TGTGCCAGCAGCCAAGAGGGCGGGTACCAAGAGACCCAGTACTTC	CASSQEGGYQETQYF
TRBV20-1	TRBJ1-2	few	.	TGCAGTTTCAGGGAAGATGGCTACACCTTC	CSFREDGYTF
TRBV7-2	TRBJ2-7	.	.	TGTGCCAGCAGCTTGAGGCCCGGCGAGCAGTACTTC	CASSLRPGEQYF